This TCR beta chain was sequenced during a study of radiotherapy plus CTLA-4 blockade in lung cancer. CDR3 length equals 13 residues. Germline CDR1 reads GTSNPN; CDR2 reads SVGIG (reference sequence). This clone was seen just once. A much larger clone sits a single nucleotide away, making a read error possible. Profiled with immunoSEQ multiplex PCR; TCRdb holds only in-frame clones, not every one. The sample lists 80,000 or so clones, around 79% occurring once. The TCR was taken from a human donor with non-small cell lung cancer who had a partial response to radiotherapy plus ipilimumab. Some clones in this sample may be carry-over from other donors' samples. The rearrangement uses TRBV30 and TRBJ1-1, with 8 positions matching TRBD1. Sequenced here: peripheral blood, sampled from a patient treated with radiotherapy plus ipilimumab. The CDR3 reads CAITRDRPKLALF. The CDR3 DNA follows: TGTGCCATTACCCGGGACAGGCCCAAGTTGGCTCTCTTT. The variable domain in full, completed from reference TRBV30 and TRBJ1-1, reads SQTIHQWPATLVQPVGSPLSLECTVEGTSNPNLYWYRQAAGRGLQLLFYSVGIGQISSEVPQNLSASRPQDRQFILSSKKLLLSDSGFYLCAITRDRPKLALFGQGTRLTVV.